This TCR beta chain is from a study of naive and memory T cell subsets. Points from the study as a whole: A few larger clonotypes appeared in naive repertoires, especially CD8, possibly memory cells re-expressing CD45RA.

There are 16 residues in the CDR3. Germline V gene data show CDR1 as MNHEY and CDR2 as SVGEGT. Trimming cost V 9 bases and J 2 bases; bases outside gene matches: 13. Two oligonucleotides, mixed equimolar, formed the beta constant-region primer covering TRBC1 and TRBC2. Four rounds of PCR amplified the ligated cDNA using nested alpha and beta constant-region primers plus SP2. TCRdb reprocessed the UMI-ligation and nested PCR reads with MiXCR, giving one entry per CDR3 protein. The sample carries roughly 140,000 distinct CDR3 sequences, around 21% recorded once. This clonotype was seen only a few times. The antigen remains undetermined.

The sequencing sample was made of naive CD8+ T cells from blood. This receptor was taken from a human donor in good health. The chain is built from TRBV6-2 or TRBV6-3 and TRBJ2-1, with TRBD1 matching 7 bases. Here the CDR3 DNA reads TGTGCCAGTGGAGACAGGGTCACGGGGCCCTACAATGAGCAGTTCTTC. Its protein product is CASGDRVTGPYNEQFF.